The 11 T cell receptor beta chains below come from one sample, sequenced in a study of chemoradiotherapy in HPV16-positive cancers. The repertoire was sequenced with immunoSEQ multiplex PCR; TCRdb's copy has only in-frame clones and lacks some. The top ten hold roughly 8% of the sample, which has about 6,600 clones, roughly 80% seen once. The source was tumor tissue, collected from a patient who underwent chemoradiotherapy. These receptors originate from a human donor with HPV-associated anogenital cancer.

This clone was observed a single time. Here the CDR3 DNA reads TGTGCCAGCAGTCCCGGACCTTTTGGACAGGGAAACACCATATATTTT. It yields the protein CASSPGPFGQGNTIYF. V gene TRBV28 combines with J gene TRBJ1-3; the D gene is possibly TRBD1 (6 bases). V was shortened by 5 bases and J by 4 bases, with 18 bases between the two germline ends. CDR1 and CDR2 (germline): MDHEN, SYDVKM. CDR3 length: 16 amino acids.

The chain joins TRBV4-2 to TRBJ2-1; D may be TRBD1 or TRBD2 (5 bases each). Trimming shortened V by 3 bases and J by 6 bases, and 18 bases separated the two germline ends. This CDR3 comprises 16 residues. Looked up from germline, CDR1 is LGHNA and CDR2 is YNFKEQ. For the CDR3, the DNA is TGTGCCAGCAGCCACTCCGGGACCACCACCCTCAATGAGCAGTTCTTC. This encodes CASSHSGTTTLNEQFF.

This clone came up a few times. DNA for the CDR3: TGTGCCAGTAGTATCGGACAGGGGTGGAGCAATCAGCCCCAGCATTTT. Its protein is CASSIGQGWSNQPQHF. V usage is TRBV19 and J usage is TRBJ1-5, with 9 bases identical to TRBD1. Trimming removed 3 bases from V and 1 base from J; junction bases left unmatched: 4. This CDR3 has 16 amino acids. Germline assignment: CDR1 LNHDA and CDR2 SQIVND (reference sequence). The entire variable domain, with the rest obtained from reference TRBV19 and TRBJ1-5, is as follows: DGGITQSPKYLFRKEGQNVTLSCEQNLNHDAMYWYRQDPGQGLRLIYYSQIVNDFQKGDIAEGYSVSREKKESFPLTVTSAQKNPTAFYLCASSIGQGWSNQPQHFGDGTRLSIL.

J is TRBJ1-4 and V is TRBV19, with 9 bases aligning to TRBD1. The V gene's germline CDR1 is LNHDA and CDR2 SQIVND (reference sequence). Unmatched junction bases numbered 8, after V lost 4 bases and J lost 8 bases. This CDR3 has 15 amino acids. This CDR3 is CASSNPDRGGEKLFF. CDR3 nucleotides: TGTGCCAGTAGTAACCCGGACAGGGGCGGCGAAAAACTGTTTTTT.

V usage is TRBV28 and J usage is TRBJ1-5, with D perhaps matching TRBD1 (5 bases). CDR1 MDHEN and CDR2 SYDVKM come from the germline V gene. V shed 3 bases and J shed 3 bases, with 12 bases lying between them. The CDR3 is 15 amino acids. The CDR3 DNA sequence: TGTGCCAGCAGTTTTAGCAGGGAACTCAATCAGCCCCAGCATTTT. It encodes CASSFSRELNQPQHF.

This chain uses TRBV28 with TRBJ1-1, with D possibly matching TRBD1 (5 bases). CDR3 length: 13 residues. From germline, CDR1 is MDHEN and CDR2 SYDVKM. Trimming removed 7 bases from V and 0 bases from J, with 9 bases in between. The DNA for the CDR3 is TGTGCCAGCACATGGGGGTTGAACACTGAAGCTTTCTTT. Its protein is CASTWGLNTEAFF.

V usage is TRBV6-6 and J usage is TRBJ1-1, with unresolved D. The length of the CDR3 is 11 residues. V was clipped by 9 bases and J by 4 bases, with 9 bases between them. CDR1 is MNHNY, CDR2 SVGAGI, per germline (reference sequence). CDR3 in DNA: TGTGCCAGTTTACGATTCACTGAAGCTTTCTTT. The encoded protein is CASLRFTEAFF.

This clone has a handful of counts. The V and J genes are TRBV18 and TRBJ1-2; D is unclear. Trimming cost V 1 base and J 5 bases, with 5 bases left between them. The CDR3 extends over 12 amino acids. The germline gives CDR1 KGHSH, CDR2 LQKENI. The CDR3 region is CASSPRRYGYTF. DNA for the CDR3: TGTGCCAGCTCACCACGACGGTATGGCTACACCTTC.

The chain's CDR3 is CASSSLLAGELFF. CDR3 in DNA: TGTGCCAGCAGCTCTCTTTTAGCCGGGGAGCTGTTTTTT. The chain combines TRBV7-6 with TRBJ2-2; D unresolved. Germline V gene sequence: CDR1 SGHVS, CDR2 FNYEAQ. Trimming took 4 bases from V and 6 from J, leaving 9 bases between them. The CDR3 consists of 13 residues. Based on the CDR3 plus reference TRBV7-6 and TRBJ2-2, the full variable domain is GAGVSQSPRYKVTKRGQDVALRCDPISGHVSLYWYRQALGQGPEFLTYFNYEAQQDKSGLPNDRFSAERPEGSISTLTIQRTEQRDSAMYRCASSSLLAGELFFGEGSRLTVL.

This clone was recorded a few times. J is TRBJ1-1 and V is TRBV11-3, with D possibly matching TRBD1 (5 bases). Trimming shortened V by 5 bases and J by 2 bases, and 9 bases separated the two germline ends. This CDR3 has 13 residues. Germline V lookup: CDR1 SGHNT, CDR2 YENEEA. CDR3 region: CASSPGDNTEAFF. The CDR3 nucleotides read TGTGCCAGCAGCCCGGGGGATAACACTGAAGCTTTCTTT.

The J gene is TRBJ2-7, the V gene TRBV28, with 12 bases lining up with TRBD2. Germline lookup yields CDR1 MDHEN and CDR2 SYDVKM. CDR3 length equals 19 residues. J was trimmed by 2 bases and V by 3 bases; bases with no gene match: 14. In DNA, the CDR3 is TGTGCCAGCAGTTTTCCCCTAGCGGGAGGGACCCCGTTGACCTACGAGCAGTACTTC. Amino acids: CASSFPLAGGTPLTYEQYF.